Listed here is a single T cell receptor beta chain. Its antigen is not yet known. No base-level quality is on record; no much larger clone is a single base apart. Patients with a history of autoimmune disease or receiving systemic immunosuppression were excluded from the trial. Peripheral blood for TCR sequencing was collected from all dose cohorts at baseline, on cycle 4 day 1, and on cycle 7 day 1. Samples came from an open-label, multicenter, first-in-human phase I dose-escalation trial of ivuxolimab. Adults with locally advanced or metastatic melanoma, renal cell, hepatocellular, or head and neck squamous cell carcinoma were enrolled in the trial. CD4+ and CD8+ T cells were sorted separately from peripheral blood before TCR sequencing. The sample comes from a study of OX40 agonist ivuxolimab in advanced cancers. Concerning the study at large: Ivuxolimab was an agonistic, fully human IgG2 monoclonal antibody directed against OX40 (CD134), a costimulatory receptor. The paper covers the monotherapy dose-escalation part of the phase I ivuxolimab trial, which included N ≈ 57 patients. Partial responses occurred in three dose-escalation patients, of whom one had hepatocellular carcinoma and two had cutaneous melanoma. Among the roughly 50 dose-escalation patients, some 20 had hepatocellular carcinoma, about 15 melanoma, 9 renal cell carcinoma and 9 head and neck cancer. The purpose of peripheral TCRbeta sequencing was to test whether ivuxolimab changed TCR sequence diversity and led to clonal T-cell expansion. Intravenous ivuxolimab was administered to patients every 2 weeks at six dose levels: 0.01, 0.1, 0.3, 1.5, 3 and 10 mg/kg. Prior anti-PD-1, anti-PD-L1 or anti-CTLA-4 therapy was permitted, and checkpoint inhibitors had been received by under 50% of dose-escalation patients. In the dose-escalation cohort, over 65% of patients were male, and the mean age was roughly 60 years, with a range of 23 to 79. What the research found in general, with its limitations: After ivuxolimab, expanded clones were on average more numerous among CD8+ T cells than among CD4+ T cells. Antigen specificity was not determined for the clonally expanded peripheral T cells. In partial responders in the 0.1-3.0 mg/kg groups, normalized peripheral clonal expansion was found to be among the lowest, especially among CD8+ T cells. Low levels of normalized T-cell clonal expansion were also seen in some patients who did not respond. Clonal expansion of both CD4+ and CD8+ blood T cells was observed from baseline to week 6 at doses 0.1 to 3.0 mg/kg.

Genomic DNA was extracted from sorted cells for sequencing of the TCRbeta CDR3 region. The immunoSEQ Assay was used to sequence the TCRbeta CDR3 regions. TCRdb obtained this table from immuneACCESS and retained in-frame rearrangements with V and J assigned. These tables miss some clones; where compared with another copy, unresolved V genes account for less than half of the shortfall, and the remainder is unexplained. For this sample there are 50,000 to 65,000 clones; 80% to 90% appear just once. Approximately 12% of the sample goes to the ten largest clones. Taken from the germline V gene (reference sequence), the CDR1 and CDR2 loops are SEHNR and FQNEAQ. V loses 5 bases of germline sequence and J loses 4 bases, and the interval between the two ends is 9 bases. The CDR3 holds 13 amino acids from the cysteine to the phenylalanine. The retained sequence is limited to the CDR3, 39 bases, with the frame set at the first base.

The rearrangement joined TRBV7-9 to TRBJ1-5, with no D gene named confidently. This sample comprised CD4+ or CD8+ T cells sorted from blood, obtained in a trial of the OX40 agonist ivuxolimab. This sequence was found in an adult with an advanced solid tumor such as melanoma, head and neck, liver or kidney cancer. This receptor has the CDR3 CASSPDWNQPQHF. The DNA reads as follows: TGTGCCAGCAGCCCAGATTGGAATCAGCCCCAGCATTTT.